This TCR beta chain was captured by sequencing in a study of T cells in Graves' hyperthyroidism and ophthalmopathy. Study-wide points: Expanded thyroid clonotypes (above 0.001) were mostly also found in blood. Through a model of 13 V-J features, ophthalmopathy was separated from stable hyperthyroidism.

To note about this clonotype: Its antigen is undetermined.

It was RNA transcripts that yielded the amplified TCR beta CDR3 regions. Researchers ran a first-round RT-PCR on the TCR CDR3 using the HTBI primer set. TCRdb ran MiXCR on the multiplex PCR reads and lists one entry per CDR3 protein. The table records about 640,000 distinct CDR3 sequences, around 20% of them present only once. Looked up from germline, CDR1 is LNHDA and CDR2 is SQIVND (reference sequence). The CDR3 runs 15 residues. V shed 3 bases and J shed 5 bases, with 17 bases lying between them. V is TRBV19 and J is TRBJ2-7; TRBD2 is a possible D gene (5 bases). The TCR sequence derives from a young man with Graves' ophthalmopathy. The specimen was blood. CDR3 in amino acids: CASSIRDSLPHEQYF. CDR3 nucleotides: TGTGCCAGTAGTATCCGGGATTCCCTCCCGCACGAGCAGTACTTC. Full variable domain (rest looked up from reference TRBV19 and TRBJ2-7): DGGITQSPKYLFRKEGQNVTLSCEQNLNHDAMYWYRQDPGQGLRLIYYSQIVNDFQKGDIAEGYSVSREKKESFPLTVTSAQKNPTAFYLCASSIRDSLPHEQYFGPGTRLTVT.